The T cell receptor beta chain under discussion was sequenced for a study of T cell responses to AZD1222 COVID-19 vaccine. Whole-study findings and limits: Nearly half of the spike-specific TCRs reportedly recognize variant regions that carry no mutations. Spike regions recognized by vaccine-associated CD4 TCRs spanned the protein, led by 160-218 and 743-854.

About this clone: Its antigen remains unknown.

Measured with immunoSEQ multiplex PCR; TCRdb has only the in-frame clones, and not every one. The data show 130,000 or so clones, 93% seen once. The CDR3 sequence is 12 residues long. Trimming removed 6 bases at V and 7 bases at J, with 12 bases between. The sample was peripheral blood, taken on day 0 of AZD1222 vaccination. The receptor comes from an adult in good health. The chain has TRBV12-3 or TRBV12-4 and TRBJ1-2; D gene uncertain. CDR3 loop: CASSPTGFGYTF. The CDR3 nucleotides are TGTGCCAGCAGCCCCACGGGGTTTGGCTACACCTTC.